This is a list of T cell receptor beta chains from one sample in a study of blood T cell repertoires in COVID-19. The method was immunoSEQ multiplex PCR; TCRdb's version includes in-frame clones alone and lacks a portion of them. The table lists about 350,000 clones, around nine tenths of them singletons. Sequenced sample: peripheral blood. The receptors stem from a woman aged 18-29 years who had recovered from COVID-19. The CDR3 runs from the conserved cysteine through the conserved F or W. D genes are given only for firm matches. The listing skips clone size in some rows; elsewhere it reads once, few, many or a size class.

TRBV9	once	TRBD2	TRBJ2-1	CASSVVASGRAQDEQFF	TGTGCCAGCAGCGTAGTGGCTAGCGGGAGGGCCCAGGATGAGCAGTTCTTC
TRBV4-3	.	TRBD2	TRBJ2-5	CASSRSGTSGMETQYF	TGCGCCAGCAGCCGATCCGGGACTAGCGGTATGGAGACCCAGTACTTC
TRBV9	.	TRBD2	TRBJ2-5	CASSVSRREGGQETQYF	TGTGCCAGCAGCGTATCTAGGCGGGAGGGGGGGCAAGAGACCCAGTACTTC
TRBV30	.	.	TRBJ2-5	CAWSRQMSGQETQYF	TGTGCCTGGAGTAGACAAATGAGCGGACAAGAGACCCAGTACTTC
TRBV14	.	TRBD2	TRBJ2-1	CASSQDRTSGRHNEQFF	TGTGCCAGCAGCCAAGACCGGACTAGCGGGAGGCACAATGAGCAGTTCTTC
TRBV5-4	.	.	TRBJ1-2	CASSLSQAPNYGYTF	TGTGCCAGCAGCTTGAGCCAGGCCCCTAACTATGGCTACACCTTC
TRBV20-1	once	.	TRBJ1-3	CSASRGNTIYF	TGCAGTGCTAGCAGAGGAAACACCATATATTTT
TRBV19	.	TRBD2	TRBJ2-3	CASSIGTSGSGYTQYF	TGTGCCAGTAGTATAGGGACTAGCGGGAGTGGTTATACGCAGTATTTT
TRBV15	few	TRBD2	TRBJ2-1	CATSRATVAGGNEQFF	TGTGCCACCAGCAGAGCCACGGTAGCGGGAGGAAATGAGCAGTTCTTC
TRBV21-1	.	.	TRBJ1-4	CASSLRVDGTHPDEKLFF	TGTGCCAGCAGCCTCCGGGTAGACGGGACTCACCCCGATGAAAAACTGTTTTTT
TRBV11-2	.	.	TRBJ1-2	CASSLSKGLVIGYTF	TGTGCCAGCAGCTTAAGCAAGGGGCTAGTGATTGGCTACACCTTC
TRBV27	.	.	TRBJ1-6	CASSPNNSPLHF	TGTGCCAGCAGCCCCAATAATTCACCCCTCCACTTT
TRBV4-1	.	.	TRBJ2-1	CASSQEPGSYNEQFF	TGCGCCAGCAGCCAAGAGCCGGGCTCCTACAATGAGCAGTTCTTC
TRBV10-3	.	.	TRBJ1-4	CAISEGLGRPNEKLFF	TGTGCCATCAGTGAGGGCCTAGGAAGGCCTAATGAAAAACTGTTTTTT
TRBV6-1	.	.	TRBJ2-3	CASSEEGKRITDTQYF	TGTGCCAGCAGTGAAGAGGGAAAGCGGATCACAGATACGCAGTATTTT
TRBV9	.	TRBD2	TRBJ2-1	CASSPLREPYNEQFF	TGTGCCAGCAGCCCCCTGCGGGAGCCCTACAATGAGCAGTTCTTC
TRBV9	.	TRBD1	TRBJ1-2	CASSAGTGGAYGYTF	TGTGCCAGCAGCGCCGGGACAGGGGGCGCCTATGGCTACACCTTC
TRBV6-6	.	TRBD2	TRBJ2-6	CAVLGGRDGANVLTF	TGTGCCGTTTTGGGGGGGAGAGATGGGGCCAACGTCCTGACTTTC
TRBV7-2	.	TRBD1	TRBJ2-5	CASSFDRVETQYF	TGTGCCAGCAGCTTCGACAGGGTAGAGACCCAGTACTTC
TRBV19	.	TRBD1	TRBJ1-1	CASSLGQVVVSTEAFF	TGTGCCAGTAGTCTCGGACAGGTAGTTGTTAGCACTGAAGCTTTCTTT
TRBV10-3	.	.	TRBJ1-5	CAISRDTQNQPQHF	TGTGCCATCAGTAGGGACACCCAAAATCAGCCCCAGCATTTT
TRBV15	many	.	TRBJ1-6	CATSRDDSPLHF	TGTGCCACCAGCAGAGACGATTCACCCCTCCACTTT
TRBV30	.	.	TRBJ2-4	CAWKGGAIAKNIQYF	TGTGCCTGGAAAGGGGGGGCTATAGCCAAAAACATTCAGTACTTC
TRBV2	.	TRBD1	TRBJ1-2	CASRGGQGSNYGYTF	TGTGCCAGCAGGGGGGGACAGGGGTCAAACTATGGCTACACCTTC
TRBV6-2/TRBV6-3	.	TRBD2	TRBJ2-3	CASSKAGGTSTDTQYF	TGTGCCAGCAGTAAAGCCGGGGGGACTAGCACAGATACGCAGTATTTT
TRBV28	.	.	TRBJ1-5	CASTPTGGRSNQPQHF	TGTGCCAGCACTCCCACCGGGGGGAGGAGCAATCAGCCCCAGCATTTT
TRBV6-2/TRBV6-3	.	.	TRBJ2-1	CASSGLDNEQFF	TGTGCCAGCAGTGGACTTGACAATGAGCAGTTCTTC
TRBV3-1/TRBV3-2	.	TRBD2	TRBJ2-5	CAGSQASTSGRTRETQYF	TGTGCCGGCAGCCAAGCCTCGACTAGCGGGAGGACTCGGGAGACCCAGTACTTC
TRBV6-5	.	TRBD2	TRBJ2-1	CASSYGTSGGLFF	TGTGCCAGCAGTTACGGGACTAGCGGAGGTCTGTTCTTC
TRBV24-1	.	TRBD2	TRBJ2-1	CATSVRIGLAGGKDEQFF	TGTGCCACCAGTGTGCGTATTGGGCTAGCGGGAGGGAAGGATGAGCAGTTCTTC
TRBV16	.	.	TRBJ1-2	CASSQSYGSGGYTF	TGTGCCAGCAGCCAATCTTACGGGAGCGGTGGCTACACCTTC
TRBV5-4	.	.	TRBJ1-4	CASSLGAQGNEKLFF	TGTGCCAGCAGCTTGGGAGCTCAGGGAAATGAAAAACTGTTTTTT
TRBV29-1	.	.	TRBJ2-2	CSVAGTPGSGTGELFF	TGCAGCGTTGCCGGGACTCCCGGATCCGGCACCGGGGAGCTGTTTTTT
TRBV19	.	TRBD1	TRBJ1-1	CASSTTGGSGNTEAFF	TGTGCCAGTAGTACAACAGGGGGCTCGGGGAACACTGAAGCTTTCTTT
TRBV29-1	.	.	TRBJ1-5	CSVVPGSGASNQPQHF	TGCAGCGTTGTTCCCGGGTCAGGGGCGAGCAATCAGCCCCAGCATTTT
TRBV7-9	.	TRBD1	TRBJ1-2	CASSRDRGPRRGGYTF	TGTGCCAGCAGCCGGGACAGGGGGCCCCGGAGAGGGGGCTACACCTTC
TRBV7-9	.	.	TRBJ2-1	CASSPKASHEGGIYNEQFF	TGTGCCAGCAGCCCCAAAGCCTCTCACGAGGGTGGGATCTACAATGAGCAGTTCTTC
TRBV27	.	.	TRBJ1-2	CASSLQGRNYGYTF	TGTGCCAGCAGTTTACAGGGGAGAAACTATGGCTACACCTTC
TRBV5-1	.	TRBD1	TRBJ2-5	CASSRGQGRETQYF	TGCGCCAGCAGCAGAGGACAGGGAAGGGAGACCCAGTACTTC
TRBV15	.	TRBD2	TRBJ2-1	CATSRDGLTSDEQFF	TGTGCCACCAGCAGAGATGGGTTAACTAGCGATGAGCAGTTCTTC